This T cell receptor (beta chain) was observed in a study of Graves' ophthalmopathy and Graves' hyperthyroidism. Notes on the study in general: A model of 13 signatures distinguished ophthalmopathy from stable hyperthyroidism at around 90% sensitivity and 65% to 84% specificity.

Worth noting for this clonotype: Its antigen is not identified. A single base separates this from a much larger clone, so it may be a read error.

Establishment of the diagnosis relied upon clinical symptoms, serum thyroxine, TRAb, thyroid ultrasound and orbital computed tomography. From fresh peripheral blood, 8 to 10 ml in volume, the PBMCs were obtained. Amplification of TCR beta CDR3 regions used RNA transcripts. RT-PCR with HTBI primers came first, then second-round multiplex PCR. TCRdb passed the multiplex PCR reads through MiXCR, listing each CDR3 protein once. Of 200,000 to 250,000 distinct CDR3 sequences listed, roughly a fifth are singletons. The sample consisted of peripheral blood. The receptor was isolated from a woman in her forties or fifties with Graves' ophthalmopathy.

In DNA, the CDR3 is TGCAGTGCTAGAGGTAGTAGGCCGACAGGGGGGACCCAGTACTTC. Its translation: CSARGSRPTGGTQYF. This sequence joins TRBV20-1 and TRBJ2-5; TRBD1 aligns across 9 bases. V lost 1 base to trimming and J lost 7 bases; unmatched junction nucleotides: 10. The germline V gene encodes CDR1 DFQATT and CDR2 SNEGSKA (reference sequence). The CDR3 totals 15 residues.